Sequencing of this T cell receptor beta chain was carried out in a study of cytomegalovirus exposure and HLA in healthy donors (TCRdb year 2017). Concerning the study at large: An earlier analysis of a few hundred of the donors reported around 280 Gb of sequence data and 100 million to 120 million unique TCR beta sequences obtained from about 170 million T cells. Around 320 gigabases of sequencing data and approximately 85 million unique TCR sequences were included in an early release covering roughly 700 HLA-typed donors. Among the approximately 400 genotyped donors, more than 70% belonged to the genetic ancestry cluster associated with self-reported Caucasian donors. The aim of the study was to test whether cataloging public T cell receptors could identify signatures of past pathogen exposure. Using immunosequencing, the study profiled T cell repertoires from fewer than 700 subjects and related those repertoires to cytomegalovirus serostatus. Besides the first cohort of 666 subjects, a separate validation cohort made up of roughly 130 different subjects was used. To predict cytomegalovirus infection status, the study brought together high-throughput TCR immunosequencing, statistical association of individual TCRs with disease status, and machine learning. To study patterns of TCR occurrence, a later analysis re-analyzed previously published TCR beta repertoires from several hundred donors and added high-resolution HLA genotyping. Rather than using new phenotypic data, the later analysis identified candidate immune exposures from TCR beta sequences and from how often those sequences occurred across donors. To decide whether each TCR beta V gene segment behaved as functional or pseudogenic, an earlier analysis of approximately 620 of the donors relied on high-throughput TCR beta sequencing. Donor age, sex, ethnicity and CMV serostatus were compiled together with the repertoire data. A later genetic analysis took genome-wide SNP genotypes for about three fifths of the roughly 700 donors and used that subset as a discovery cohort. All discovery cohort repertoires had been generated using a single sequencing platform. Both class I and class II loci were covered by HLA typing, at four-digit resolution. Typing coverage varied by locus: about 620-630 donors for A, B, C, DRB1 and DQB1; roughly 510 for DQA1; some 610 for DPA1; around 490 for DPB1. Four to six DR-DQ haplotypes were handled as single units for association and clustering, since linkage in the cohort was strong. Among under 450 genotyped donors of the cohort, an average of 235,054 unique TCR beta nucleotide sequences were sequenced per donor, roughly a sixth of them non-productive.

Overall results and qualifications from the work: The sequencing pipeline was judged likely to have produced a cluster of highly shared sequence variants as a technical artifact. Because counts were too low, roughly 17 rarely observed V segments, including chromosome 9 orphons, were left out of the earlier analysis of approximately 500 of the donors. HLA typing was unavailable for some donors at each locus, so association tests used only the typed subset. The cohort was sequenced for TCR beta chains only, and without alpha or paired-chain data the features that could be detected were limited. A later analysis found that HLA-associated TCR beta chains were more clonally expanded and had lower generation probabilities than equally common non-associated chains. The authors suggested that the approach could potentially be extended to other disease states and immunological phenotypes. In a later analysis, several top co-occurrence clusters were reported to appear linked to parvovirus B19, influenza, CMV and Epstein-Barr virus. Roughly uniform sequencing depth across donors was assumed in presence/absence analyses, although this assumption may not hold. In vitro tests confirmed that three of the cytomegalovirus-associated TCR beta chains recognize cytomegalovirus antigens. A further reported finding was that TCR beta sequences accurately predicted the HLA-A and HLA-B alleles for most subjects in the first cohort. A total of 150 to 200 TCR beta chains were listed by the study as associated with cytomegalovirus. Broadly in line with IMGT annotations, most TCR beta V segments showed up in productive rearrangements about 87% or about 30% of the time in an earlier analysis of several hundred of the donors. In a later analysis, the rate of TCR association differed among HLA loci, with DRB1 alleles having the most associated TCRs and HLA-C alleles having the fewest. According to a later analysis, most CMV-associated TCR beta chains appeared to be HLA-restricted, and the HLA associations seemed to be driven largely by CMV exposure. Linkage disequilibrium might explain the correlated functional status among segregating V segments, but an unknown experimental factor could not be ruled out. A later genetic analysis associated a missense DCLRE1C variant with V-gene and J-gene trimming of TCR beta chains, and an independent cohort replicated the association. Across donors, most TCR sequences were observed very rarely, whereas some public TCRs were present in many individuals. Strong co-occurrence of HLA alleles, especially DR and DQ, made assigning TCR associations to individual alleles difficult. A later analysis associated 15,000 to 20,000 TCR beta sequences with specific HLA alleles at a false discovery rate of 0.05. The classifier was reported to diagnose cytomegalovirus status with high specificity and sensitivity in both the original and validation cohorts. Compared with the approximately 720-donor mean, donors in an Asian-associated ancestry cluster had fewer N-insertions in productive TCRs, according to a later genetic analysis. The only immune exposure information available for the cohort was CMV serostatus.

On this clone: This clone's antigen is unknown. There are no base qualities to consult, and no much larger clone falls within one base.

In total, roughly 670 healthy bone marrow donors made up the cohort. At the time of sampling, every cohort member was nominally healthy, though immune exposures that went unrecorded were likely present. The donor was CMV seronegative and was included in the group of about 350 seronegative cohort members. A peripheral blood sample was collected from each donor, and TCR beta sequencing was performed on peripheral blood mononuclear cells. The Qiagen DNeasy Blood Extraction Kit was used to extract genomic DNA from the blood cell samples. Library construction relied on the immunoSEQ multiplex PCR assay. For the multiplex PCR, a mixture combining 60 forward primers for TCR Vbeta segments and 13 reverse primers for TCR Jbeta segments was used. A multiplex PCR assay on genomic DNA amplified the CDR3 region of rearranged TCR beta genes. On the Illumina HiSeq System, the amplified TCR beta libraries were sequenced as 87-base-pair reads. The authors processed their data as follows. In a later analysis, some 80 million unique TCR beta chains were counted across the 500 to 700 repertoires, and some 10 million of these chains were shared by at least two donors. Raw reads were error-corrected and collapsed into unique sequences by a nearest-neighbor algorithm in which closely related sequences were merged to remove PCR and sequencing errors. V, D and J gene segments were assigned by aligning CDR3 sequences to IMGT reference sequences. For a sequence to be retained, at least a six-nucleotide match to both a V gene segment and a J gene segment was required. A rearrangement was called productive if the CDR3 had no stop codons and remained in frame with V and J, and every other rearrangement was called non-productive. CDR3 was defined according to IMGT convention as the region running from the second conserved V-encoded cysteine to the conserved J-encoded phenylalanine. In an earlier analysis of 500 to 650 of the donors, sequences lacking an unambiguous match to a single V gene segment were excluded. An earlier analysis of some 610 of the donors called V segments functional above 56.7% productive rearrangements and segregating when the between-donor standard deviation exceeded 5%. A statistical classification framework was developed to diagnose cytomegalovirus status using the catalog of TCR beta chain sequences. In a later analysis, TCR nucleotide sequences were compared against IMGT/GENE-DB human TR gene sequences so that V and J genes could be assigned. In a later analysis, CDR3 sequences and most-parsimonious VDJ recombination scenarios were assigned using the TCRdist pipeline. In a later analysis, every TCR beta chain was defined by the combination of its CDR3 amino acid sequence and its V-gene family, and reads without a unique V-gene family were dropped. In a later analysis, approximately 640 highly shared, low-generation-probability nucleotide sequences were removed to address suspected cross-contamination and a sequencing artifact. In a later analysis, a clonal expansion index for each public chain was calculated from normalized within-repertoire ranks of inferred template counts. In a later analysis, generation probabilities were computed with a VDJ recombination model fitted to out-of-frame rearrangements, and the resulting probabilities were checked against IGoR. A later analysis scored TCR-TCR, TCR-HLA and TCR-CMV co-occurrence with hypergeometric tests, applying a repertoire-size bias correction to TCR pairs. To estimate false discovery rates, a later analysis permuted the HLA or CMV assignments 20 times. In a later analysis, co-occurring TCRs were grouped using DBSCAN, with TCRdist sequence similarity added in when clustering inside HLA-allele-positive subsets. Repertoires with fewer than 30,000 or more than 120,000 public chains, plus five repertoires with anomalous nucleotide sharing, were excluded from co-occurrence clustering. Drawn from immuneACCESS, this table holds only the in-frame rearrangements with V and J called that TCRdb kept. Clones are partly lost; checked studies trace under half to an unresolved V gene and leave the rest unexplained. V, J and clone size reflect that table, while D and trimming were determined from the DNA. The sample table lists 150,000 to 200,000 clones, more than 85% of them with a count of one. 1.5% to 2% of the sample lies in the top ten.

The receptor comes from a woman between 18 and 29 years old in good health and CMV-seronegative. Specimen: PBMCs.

At the DNA level, the sequence is TGTGCCAGCAGCTTCCGAGCGGGGGGTTACGAGCAGTACTTC. Protein translation: CASSFRAGGYEQYF. The receptor chain draws on TRBV5-4 and TRBJ2-7, with 9 junctional bases fitting TRBD2. Based on the germline V gene (reference sequence), the CDR1 and CDR2 sequences are SGHNT and YYREEE. The cysteine opens and the phenylalanine closes a CDR3 of 14 amino acids. The entry retains the CDR3 DNA only, 42 bases that are in frame from base 1. For this chain, trimming is 2 bases at the V end and 4 bases at the J end, and the number of junction bases without a gene match is 4.